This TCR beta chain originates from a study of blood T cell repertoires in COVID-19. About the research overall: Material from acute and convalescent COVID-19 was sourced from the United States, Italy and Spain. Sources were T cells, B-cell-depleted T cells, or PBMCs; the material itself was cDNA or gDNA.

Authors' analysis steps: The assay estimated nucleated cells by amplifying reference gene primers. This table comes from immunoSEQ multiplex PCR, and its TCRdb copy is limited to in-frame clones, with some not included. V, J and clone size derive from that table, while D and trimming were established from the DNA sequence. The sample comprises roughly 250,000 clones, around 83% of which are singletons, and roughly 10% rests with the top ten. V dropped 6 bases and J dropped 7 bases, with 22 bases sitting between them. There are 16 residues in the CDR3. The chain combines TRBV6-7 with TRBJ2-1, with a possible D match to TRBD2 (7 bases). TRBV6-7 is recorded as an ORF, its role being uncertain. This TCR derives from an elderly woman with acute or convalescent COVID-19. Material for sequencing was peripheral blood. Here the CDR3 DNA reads TGTGCCAGCAGCTCACCCCGCGGGGGCGGGTGGAATGAGCAGTTCTTC. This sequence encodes CASSSPRGGGWNEQFF.